This T cell receptor beta chain was sequenced in a study of technical replicates of blood from a handful of donors. CDR1 and CDR2 from the germline V gene are MRHNA and SNTAGT. Trimming pared 6 bases from V and 5 bases from J, leaving 10 bases between. This CDR3 has 13 residues. The data were produced by immunoSEQ multiplex PCR, yet TCRdb's version contains in-frame clones alone and is incomplete. The sample has around 76,000 clones, roughly 92% seen once. The sequence derives from a human donor in good health. This chain joins TRBV6-4 and TRBJ2-2, with D perhaps TRBD1 (6 bases). Material: T cells isolated from PBMCs. CDR3 sequence reads: CASSVTGTGELFF. In DNA, the CDR3 is TGTGCCAGCAGCGTAACAGGGACCGGGGAGCTGTTTTTT.